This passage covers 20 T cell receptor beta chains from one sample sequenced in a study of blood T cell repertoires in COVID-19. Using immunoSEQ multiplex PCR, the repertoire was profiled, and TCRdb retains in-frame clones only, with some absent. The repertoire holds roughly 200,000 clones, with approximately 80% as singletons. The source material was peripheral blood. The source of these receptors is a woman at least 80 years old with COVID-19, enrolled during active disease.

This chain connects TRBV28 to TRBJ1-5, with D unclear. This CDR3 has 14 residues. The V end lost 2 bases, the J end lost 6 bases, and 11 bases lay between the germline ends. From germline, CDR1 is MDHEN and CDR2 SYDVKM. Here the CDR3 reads CASSLPLGFQPQHF. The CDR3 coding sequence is TGTGCCAGCAGTTTACCACTCGGGTTTCAGCCCCAGCATTTT.

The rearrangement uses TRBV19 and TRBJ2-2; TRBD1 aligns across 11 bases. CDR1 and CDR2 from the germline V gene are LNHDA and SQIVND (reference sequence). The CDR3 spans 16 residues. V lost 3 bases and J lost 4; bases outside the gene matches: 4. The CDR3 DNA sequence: TGTGCCAGTAGTATGGGGACAGGGGGGACCACCGGGGAGCTGTTTTTT. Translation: CASSMGTGGTTGELFF.

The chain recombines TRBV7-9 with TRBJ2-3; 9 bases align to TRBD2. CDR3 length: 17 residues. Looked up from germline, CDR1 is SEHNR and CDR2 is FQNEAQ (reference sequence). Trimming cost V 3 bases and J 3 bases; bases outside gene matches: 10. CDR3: CASSFGNSGGKTDTQYF. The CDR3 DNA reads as TGTGCCAGCAGCTTTGGTAATAGCGGGGGAAAAACAGATACGCAGTATTTT.

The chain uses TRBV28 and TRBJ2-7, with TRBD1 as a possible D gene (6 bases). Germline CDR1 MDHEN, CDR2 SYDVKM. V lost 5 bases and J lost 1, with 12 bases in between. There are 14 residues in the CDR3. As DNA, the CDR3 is TGTGCCAGCAGTGAACAGGGTAAATCCTACGAGCAGTACGTC. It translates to CASSEQGKSYEQYV.

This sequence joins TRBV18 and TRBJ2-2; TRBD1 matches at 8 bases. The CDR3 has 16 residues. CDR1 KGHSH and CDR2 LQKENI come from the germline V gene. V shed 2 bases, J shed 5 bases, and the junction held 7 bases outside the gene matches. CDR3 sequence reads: CASSPYQGATTGELFF. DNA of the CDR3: TGTGCCAGCTCACCATATCAGGGGGCAACTACCGGGGAGCTGTTTTTT. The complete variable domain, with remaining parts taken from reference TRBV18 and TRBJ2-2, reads NAGVMQNPRHLVRRRGQEARLRCSPMKGHSHVYWYRQLPEEGLKFMVYLQKENIIDESGMPKERFSAEFPKEGPSILRIQQVVRGDSAAYFCASSPYQGATTGELFFGEGSRLTVL.

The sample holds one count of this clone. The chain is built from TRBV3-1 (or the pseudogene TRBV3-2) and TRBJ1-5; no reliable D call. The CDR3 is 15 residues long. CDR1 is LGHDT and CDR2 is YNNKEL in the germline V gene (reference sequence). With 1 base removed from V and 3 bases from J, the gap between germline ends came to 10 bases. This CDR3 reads CASSQGSSHNQPQHF. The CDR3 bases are TGTGCCAGCAGCCAAGGTTCAAGCCACAATCAGCCCCAGCATTTT.

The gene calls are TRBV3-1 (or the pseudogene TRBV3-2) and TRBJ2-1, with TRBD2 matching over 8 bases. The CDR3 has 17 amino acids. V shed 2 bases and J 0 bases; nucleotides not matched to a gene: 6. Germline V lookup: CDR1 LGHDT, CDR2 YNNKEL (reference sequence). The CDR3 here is CASSQFYGGGSYNEQFF. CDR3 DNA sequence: TGTGCCAGCAGCCAATTCTACGGGGGGGGCTCCTACAATGAGCAGTTCTTC.

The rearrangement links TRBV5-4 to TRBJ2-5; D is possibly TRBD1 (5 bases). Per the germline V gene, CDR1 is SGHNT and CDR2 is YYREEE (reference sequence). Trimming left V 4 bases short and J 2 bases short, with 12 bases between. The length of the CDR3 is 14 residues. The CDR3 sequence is CASSGANRQETQYF. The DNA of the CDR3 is TGTGCCAGCAGCGGCGCGAACAGGCAAGAGACCCAGTACTTC.

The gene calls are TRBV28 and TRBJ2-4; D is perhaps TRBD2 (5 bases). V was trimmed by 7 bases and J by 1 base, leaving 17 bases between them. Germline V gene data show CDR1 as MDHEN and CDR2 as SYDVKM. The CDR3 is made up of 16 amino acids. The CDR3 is CASTSWGGEAKNIQYF. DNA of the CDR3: TGTGCCAGCACCTCTTGGGGTGGGGAGGCCAAAAACATTCAGTACTTC.

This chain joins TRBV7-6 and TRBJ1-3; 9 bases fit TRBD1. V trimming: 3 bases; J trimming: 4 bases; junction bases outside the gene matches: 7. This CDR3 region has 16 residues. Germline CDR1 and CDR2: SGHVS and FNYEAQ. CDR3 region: CASSFKPGQGGNTIYF. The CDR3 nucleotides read TGTGCCAGCAGCTTTAAACCGGGACAGGGAGGAAACACCATATATTTT. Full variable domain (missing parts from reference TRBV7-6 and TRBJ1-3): GAGVSQSPRYKVTKRGQDVALRCDPISGHVSLYWYRQALGQGPEFLTYFNYEAQQDKSGLPNDRFSAERPEGSISTLTIQRTEQRDSAMYRCASSFKPGQGGNTIYFGEGSWLTVV.

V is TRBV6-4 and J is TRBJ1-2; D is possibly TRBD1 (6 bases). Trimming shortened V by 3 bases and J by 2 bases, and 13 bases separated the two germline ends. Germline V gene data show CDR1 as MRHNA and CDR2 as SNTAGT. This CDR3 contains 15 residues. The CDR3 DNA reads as TGTGCCAGCAGTGAGCGATGGCAGGGGAACTATGGCTACACCTTC. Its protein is CASSERWQGNYGYTF.

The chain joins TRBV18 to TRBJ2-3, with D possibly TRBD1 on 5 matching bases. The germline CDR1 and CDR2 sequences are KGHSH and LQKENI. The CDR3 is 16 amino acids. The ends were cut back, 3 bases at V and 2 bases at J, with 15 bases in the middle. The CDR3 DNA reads TGTGCCAGCTCACCTCCCGACAGTTTAATCACAGATACGCAGTATTTT. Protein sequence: CASSPPDSLITDTQYF.

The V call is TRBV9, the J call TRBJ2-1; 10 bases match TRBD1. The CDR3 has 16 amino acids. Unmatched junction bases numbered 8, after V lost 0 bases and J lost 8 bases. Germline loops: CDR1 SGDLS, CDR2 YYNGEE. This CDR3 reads CASSVAVTGGGDEQFF. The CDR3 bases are TGTGCCAGCAGCGTAGCCGTGACAGGGGGCGGAGATGAGCAGTTCTTC. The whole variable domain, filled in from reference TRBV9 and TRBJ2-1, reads DSGVTQTPKHLITATGQRVTLRCSPRSGDLSVYWYQQSLDQGLQFLIQYYNGEERAKGNILERFSAQQFPDLHSELNLSSLELGDSALYFCASSVAVTGGGDEQFFGPGTRLTVL.

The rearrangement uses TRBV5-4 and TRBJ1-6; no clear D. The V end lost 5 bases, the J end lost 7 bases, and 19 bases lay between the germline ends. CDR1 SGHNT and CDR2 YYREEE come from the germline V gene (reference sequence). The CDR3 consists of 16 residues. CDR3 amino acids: CASRNSRSGLNSPLHF. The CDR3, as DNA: TGTGCCAGCAGAAATAGTAGGTCAGGACTGAATTCACCCCTCCACTTT.

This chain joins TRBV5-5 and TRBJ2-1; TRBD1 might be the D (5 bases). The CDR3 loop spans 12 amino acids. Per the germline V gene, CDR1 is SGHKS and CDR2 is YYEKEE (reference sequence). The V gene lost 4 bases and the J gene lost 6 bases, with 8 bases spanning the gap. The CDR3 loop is CASSLQGNEQFF. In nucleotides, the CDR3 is TGTGCCAGCAGCCTGCAGGGCAATGAGCAGTTCTTC. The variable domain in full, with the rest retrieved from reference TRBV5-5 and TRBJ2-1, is DAGVTQSPTHLIKTRGQQVTLRCSPISGHKSVSWYQQVLGQGPQFIFQYYEKEERGRGNFPDRFSARQFPNYSSELNVNALLLGDSALYLCASSLQGNEQFFGPGTRLTVL.

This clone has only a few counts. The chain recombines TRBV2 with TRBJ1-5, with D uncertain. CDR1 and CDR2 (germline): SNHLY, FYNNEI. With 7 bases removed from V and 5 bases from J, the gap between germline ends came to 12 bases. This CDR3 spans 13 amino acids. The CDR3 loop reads CASTAAWDQPQHF. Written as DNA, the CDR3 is TGTGCCAGCACGGCGGCATGGGATCAGCCCCAGCATTTT.

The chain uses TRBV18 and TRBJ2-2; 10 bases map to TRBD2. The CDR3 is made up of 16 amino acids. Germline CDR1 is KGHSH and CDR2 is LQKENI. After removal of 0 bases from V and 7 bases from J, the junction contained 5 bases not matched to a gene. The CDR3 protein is CASSPPGTSANGELFF. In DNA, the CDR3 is TGTGCCAGCTCACCACCAGGGACTAGCGCCAACGGGGAGCTGTTTTTT.

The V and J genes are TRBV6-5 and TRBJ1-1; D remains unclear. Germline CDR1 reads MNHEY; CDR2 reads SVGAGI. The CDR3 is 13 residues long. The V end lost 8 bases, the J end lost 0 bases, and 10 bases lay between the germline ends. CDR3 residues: CASGMGLNTEAFF. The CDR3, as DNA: TGTGCCAGCGGAATGGGCCTGAACACTGAAGCTTTCTTT.

CDR3 sequence (DNA): TGTGCCAGCAGCTTTCAAACAGGCCTTACCCCTGGAAACACCATATATTTT. It codes for CASSFQTGLTPGNTIYF. This chain connects TRBV7-2 to TRBJ1-3; perhaps TRBD1 as D (5 bases). Germline loops: CDR1 SGHTA, CDR2 FQGNSA. The CDR3 is 17 amino acids. Trimming cost V 3 bases and J 2 bases, with 17 bases left between them.

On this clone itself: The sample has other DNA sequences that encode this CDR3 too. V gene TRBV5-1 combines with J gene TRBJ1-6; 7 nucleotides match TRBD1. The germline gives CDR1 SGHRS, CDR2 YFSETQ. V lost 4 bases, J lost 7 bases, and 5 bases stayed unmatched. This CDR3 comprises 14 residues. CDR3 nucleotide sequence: TGCGCCAGCAGCCTGGGGACAGCCAATTCACCCCTCCACTTT. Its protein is CASSLGTANSPLHF.